These 20 T cell receptor beta chains originate from one sample sequenced in a study of cytomegalovirus exposure and HLA in healthy donors. The PCR made use of 60 Vbeta and 13 Jbeta primers. TCRdb's table, derived via immunoSEQ multiplex PCR, lists solely in-frame clones and lacks some. The sample shows some 130,000 clones, roughly 80% of them seen only once. The sequencing input was PBMCs. These receptors came from a man aged 25 to 40 in good health and CMV-seronegative.

The chain links TRBV7-8 to TRBJ1-5; D gene uncertain. V was clipped by 0 bases and J by 7 bases, with 10 bases between them. Germline CDR1 reads SGHVS; CDR2 reads FQNEAQ. This CDR3 is built from 14 residues. The CDR3 nucleotides read TGTGCCAGCAGCTTAGCGGGCAGATTACAGCCCCAGCATTTT. Translation gives CASSLAGRLQPQHF.

This chain joins TRBV7-2 and TRBJ1-4; D is possibly TRBD1 (5 bases). Trimming cost V 5 bases and J 12 bases, with 13 bases left between them. The CDR3 sequence is 12 residues long. The V gene's germline CDR1 is SGHTA and CDR2 FQGNSA. CDR3 residues: CASSMPGYELFF. The CDR3 nucleotides read TGTGCCAGCAGCATGCCAGGGTACGAACTGTTTTTT.

This clone was counted once. V gene TRBV2 combines with J gene TRBJ1-5; 9 bases align to TRBD1. The CDR3 has 15 residues. V was clipped by 7 bases and J by 3 bases; unmatched bases: 7. Germline values: CDR1 SNHLY, CDR2 FYNNEI. The CDR3 coding sequence is TGTGCCAGCACCGGCGGGACAGGGTACAATCAGCCCCAGCATTTT. It specifies CASTGGTGYNQPQHF.

The rearrangement links TRBV2 to TRBJ1-5, with TRBD1 matching 9 bases. This CDR3 region has 18 residues. The germline CDR1 and CDR2 sequences are SNHLY and FYNNEI. V was clipped by 3 bases and J by 3 bases; unmatched bases: 12. The chain's CDR3 is CASSDLLRTGAINQPQHF. The CDR3 coding sequence is TGTGCCAGCAGTGACCTACTTAGGACAGGGGCCATCAATCAGCCCCAGCATTTT.

CDR3 residues: CAISESSTSSYNEQFF. The CDR3 DNA is TGTGCCATCAGTGAGTCGAGTACGAGCTCCTACAATGAGCAGTTCTTC. V is TRBV10-3 and J is TRBJ2-1; D call uncertain. The CDR3 consists of 16 residues. Germline CDR1 is ENHRY and CDR2 is SYGVKD. Trimming took 0 bases from V and 0 from J, leaving 9 bases between them.

The chain is built from TRBV28 and TRBJ1-5; TRBD1 matches 10 bases. Germline V gene data show CDR1 as MDHEN and CDR2 as SYDVKM. Trimming cost V 1 base and J 5 bases; bases outside gene matches: 8. This CDR3 spans 17 amino acids. This chain's CDR3 is CASSLLIGQGVDQPQHF. The DNA of the CDR3 is TGTGCCAGCAGTTTATTAATAGGACAGGGGGTCGATCAGCCCCAGCATTTT.

J is TRBJ2-3 and V is TRBV11-2; D not resolved. The CDR3 runs 14 residues. V was pared by 1 base and J by 6 bases, with 11 bases between. Germline loops: CDR1 SGHAT, CDR2 FQNNGV. The CDR3 loop is CASSLAVTMDTQYF. In nucleotides, the CDR3 is TGTGCCAGCAGCTTAGCGGTTACCATGGATACGCAGTATTTT. The full variable domain, rest sourced from reference TRBV11-2 and TRBJ2-3, is EAGVAQSPRYKIIEKRQSVAFWCNPISGHATLYWYQQILGQGPKLLIQFQNNGVVDDSQLPKDRFSAERLKGVDSTLKIQPAKLEDSAVYLCASSLAVTMDTQYFGPGTRLTVL.

This clone has a handful of counts. V gene TRBV19 combines with J gene TRBJ2-7; 8 bases match TRBD2. Germline V CDR1 and CDR2: LNHDA, SQIVND (reference sequence). This CDR3 contains 13 residues. V gave up 6 bases and J gave up 2 bases; unmatched junction bases: 3. The DNA of the CDR3 is TGTGCCAGTAGCTTTAGCGGGGCCTACGAGCAGTACTTC. Translating gives CASSFSGAYEQYF.

As regards this clone: One junction end does not reproduce the germline sequence, and a read error may be involved. Within the sample, other DNA sequences also encode this same CDR3. This sequence joins TRBV7-7 and TRBJ1-1; D is ambiguous. The germline V gene has CDR1 SSHAT and CDR2 FNYEAQ (reference sequence). This CDR3 comprises 14 residues. CDR3 DNA: TGTGCTAGCAGCTTAGATCCGGGGTCCACTGAAGCTTTCTTT. Translated, it gives CASSLDPGSTEAFF.

This chain uses TRBV5-1 with TRBJ1-4, with 10 bases matching TRBD1. From germline, CDR1 is SGHRS and CDR2 YFSETQ. The CDR3 sequence is 15 residues long. Unmatched junction bases numbered 2, after V lost 0 bases and J lost 6 bases. The CDR3 protein is CASSLEGTGDEKLFF. The CDR3 coding sequence is TGCGCCAGCAGCTTGGAGGGGACAGGGGATGAAAAACTGTTTTTT.

The chain couples TRBV7-2 to TRBJ1-4; weak D call: TRBD1 (6 bases). The CDR3 runs to 16 residues. Germline CDR1 reads SGHTA; CDR2 reads FQGNSA. V dropped 5 bases and J dropped 5 bases, with 18 bases sitting between them. CDR3 loop: CASSPPPQGPNEKLFF. In nucleotides, the CDR3 is TGTGCCAGCAGCCCGCCCCCACAGGGTCCAAATGAAAAACTGTTTTTT.

V and J are TRBV5-1 and TRBJ2-1; TRBD2 aligns across 9 bases. This CDR3 contains 16 residues. Trimming at V came to 3 bases and at J to 2 bases, leaving 6 bases not matched to a gene. CDR1 and CDR2 (germline): SGHRS, YFSETQ. As DNA, the CDR3 is TGCGCCAGCAGCTATTTAGCGGGAGAAACCTACAATGAGCAGTTCTTC. It specifies CASSYLAGETYNEQFF. The full variable domain, in which reference TRBV5-1 and TRBJ2-1 provide the parts outside the CDR3, is KAGVTQTPRYLIKTRGQQVTLSCSPISGHRSVSWYQQTPGQGLQFLFEYFSETQRNKGNFPGRFSGRQFSNSRSEMNVSTLELGDSALYLCASSYLAGETYNEQFFGPGTRLTVL.

V is TRBV19 and J is TRBJ2-3, with 15 bases fitting TRBD2. CDR1 is LNHDA, CDR2 SQIVND, per germline (reference sequence). With 6 bases clipped from V and 6 bases from J, the junction kept 7 bases outside the gene matches. This CDR3 is 16 amino acids long. The DNA for the CDR3 is TGTGCCAGTAGCGGGACTAGCGGGAGGAAGGTCGATACGCAGTATTTT. Translating gives CASSGTSGRKVDTQYF.

The chain has TRBV30 and TRBJ2-5; 8 nucleotides align to TRBD2. After removal of 3 bases from V and 0 bases from J, the junction contained 12 bases not matched to a gene. This CDR3 is 17 amino acids long. Germline V gives CDR1 GTSNPN, CDR2 SVGIG (reference sequence). CDR3 in amino acids: CAWSAPRGGTYQETQYF. The CDR3, as DNA: TGTGCCTGGAGCGCTCCCCGGGGGGGTACGTACCAAGAGACCCAGTACTTC.

The V and J genes are TRBV5-1 and TRBJ2-7, with 7 bases lining up with TRBD2. CDR1 is SGHRS and CDR2 is YFSETQ in the germline V gene. The CDR3 sequence is 15 residues long. The trim removed 6 bases at V and 6 bases at J, leaving 15 bases unmatched. For the CDR3, the DNA is TGCGCCAGCAAGTCCACGTGGGAGGGTGCCCGCGAGCAGTACTTC. Encoded protein: CASKSTWEGAREQYF.

The rearrangement links TRBV5-1 to TRBJ2-5; unclear D gene. The CDR3 sequence is 14 residues long. Germline V lookup: CDR1 SGHRS, CDR2 YFSETQ. Trimming shortened V by 0 bases and J by 2 bases, and 8 bases separated the two germline ends. CDR3 in DNA: TGCGCCAGCAGCTTGGTGCCAGGTCAAGAGACCCAGTACTTC. It codes for CASSLVPGQETQYF. The complete variable domain, with remaining parts taken from reference TRBV5-1 and TRBJ2-5, reads KAGVTQTPRYLIKTRGQQVTLSCSPISGHRSVSWYQQTPGQGLQFLFEYFSETQRNKGNFPGRFSGRQFSNSRSEMNVSTLELGDSALYLCASSLVPGQETQYFGPGTRLLVL.

The chain couples TRBV6-4 to TRBJ2-1; TRBD2 matches 8 bases. J lost 7 bases, V lost 4 bases, and 6 bases had no gene match. The CDR3 sequence is 14 residues long. CDR1 is MRHNA, CDR2 SNTAGT, per germline. The CDR3 here is CASSAGGERNEQFF. The CDR3 nucleotides are TGTGCCAGCAGTGCGGGGGGGGAGCGGAATGAGCAGTTCTTC.

The gene calls are TRBV6-5 and TRBJ1-2; 7 bases match TRBD1. The germline CDR1 and CDR2 sequences are MNHEY and SVGAGI. With 7 bases clipped from V and 5 bases from J, the junction kept 4 bases outside the gene matches. There are 12 residues in the CDR3. Here the CDR3 reads CASTPGGYGYTF. The CDR3 nucleotides are TGTGCCAGCACCCCAGGGGGTTATGGCTACACCTTC.

This rearrangement joins TRBV7-2 to TRBJ2-7; D remains unclear. Between the trimmed V and J ends, which lost 1 base and 3 bases, there was a span of 10 bases. The CDR3 runs to 14 residues. Germline V CDR1 and CDR2: SGHTA, FQGNSA. The chain's CDR3 is CASSLVSGSYEQYF. CDR3 nucleotide sequence: TGTGCCAGCAGCTTAGTCTCGGGTAGCTACGAGCAGTACTTC.

This clone occurred a few times. The chain links TRBV5-4 to TRBJ1-4; D gene uncertain. The CDR3 runs 14 residues. V gave up 4 bases and J gave up 2 bases, with 9 bases separating them. Germline-derived CDR1 and CDR2 are SGHNT and YYREEE (reference sequence). CDR3 residues: CASSEGLTNEKLFF. CDR3 coding DNA: TGTGCCAGCAGCGAGGGATTGACTAATGAAAAACTGTTTTTT.